The next 21 T cell receptor beta chains were all read from a single sample in a study of CD8 T cells in ankylosing spondylitis. TCRdb re-derived calls from the 5' RACE reads in MiXCR, one entry per CDR3 protein. The sample yields 50,000 to 65,000 distinct CDR3 sequences, 6% to 7.5% seen once. Sequences were obtained from blood, either unsorted or a sorted T cell fraction (not recorded which). These receptor sequences come from a female donor with ankylosing spondylitis or in good health (not recorded which).

This clonotype was counted many times. The chain carries TRBV11-3 and TRBJ1-2; the match to TRBD1 covers 9 bases. J was trimmed by 8 bases and V by 4 bases; bases with no gene match: 17. The germline CDR1 and CDR2 sequences are SGHNT and YENEEA. The CDR3 has 17 amino acids. This CDR3 reads CASSSVTGTGRPGGYTF. The CDR3 coding sequence is TGTGCCAGCAGCTCGGTTACAGGGACAGGGCGCCCAGGAGGCTACACCTTC. The variable domain in full, with the rest retrieved from reference TRBV11-3 and TRBJ1-2, is EAGVVQSPRYKIIEKKQPVAFWCNPISGHNTLYWYLQNLGQGPELLIRYENEEAVDDSQLPKDRFSAERLKGVDSTLKIQPAELGDSAVYLCASSSVTGTGRPGGYTFGSGTRLTVV.

This clonotype was detected many times. The chain employs TRBV20-1 and TRBJ1-5, with a possible D match to TRBD1 (6 bases). Germline V gives CDR1 DFQATT, CDR2 SNEGSKA (reference sequence). The CDR3 extends over 15 amino acids. V was pared by 4 bases and J by 2 bases, with 15 bases between. The CDR3 reads CSATARGVGNQPQHF. DNA for the CDR3: TGCAGTGCTACAGCCAGGGGTGTCGGCAATCAGCCCCAGCATTTT.

The sample holds many counts of this clonotype. The chain uses TRBV9 and TRBJ2-6, with D perhaps TRBD1 (5 bases). V was clipped by 2 bases and J by 0 bases, with 15 bases between them. Germline CDR1 SGDLS, CDR2 YYNGEE. This CDR3 has 18 residues. Written as DNA, the CDR3 is TGTGCCAGCAGCGTTGGGTGGCAGGGTTACTCTGGGGCCAACGTCCTGACTTTC. It encodes CASSVGWQGYSGANVLTF.

There are many counts of this clonotype. The chain links TRBV12-3 or TRBV12-4 to TRBJ2-5; D tentatively fits TRBD1 or TRBD2 (5 bases each). This CDR3 spans 14 amino acids. V gave up 3 bases and J gave up 4 bases, with 12 bases separating them. In nucleotides, the CDR3 is TGTGCCAGCAGTTTCCGAGGGGATTCAGAGACCCAGTACTTC. It translates to CASSFRGDSETQYF.

Ten or more counts support this clonotype. This chain connects TRBV10-2 to TRBJ2-7; the D call may be TRBD1 or TRBD2 (5 bases each). This CDR3 comprises 14 residues. V was clipped by 5 bases and J by 0 bases, with 11 bases between them. Germline V gene sequence: CDR1 WSHSY, CDR2 SAAADI. The CDR3 region has the DNA TGCGCCAGCAGTAAGGCAGGGAGCTCCTACGAGCAGTACTTC. Protein product: CASSKAGSSYEQYF.

At least ten counts were recorded for this clonotype. The J gene is TRBJ1-2, the V gene TRBV7-8, with TRBD1 matching 9 bases. The junction had 16 bases not matched to a gene; V was cut back by 2 bases and J by 0 bases. This CDR3 has 20 amino acids. The germline CDR1 and CDR2 sequences are SGHVS and FQNEAQ. The CDR3 is CASSLPRPGQGLLSNYGYTF. The CDR3 DNA reads as TGTGCCAGCAGCTTACCCAGACCGGGACAGGGCCTCCTTTCTAACTATGGCTACACCTTC. Drawing the rest from reference TRBV7-8 and TRBJ1-2, the complete variable domain is GAGVSQSPRYKVAKRGQDVALRCDPISGHVSLFWYQQALGQGPEFLTYFQNEAQLDKSGLPSDRFFAERPEGSVSTLKIQRTQQEDSAVYLCASSLPRPGQGLLSNYGYTFGSGTRLTVV.

This clonotype was counted a few times. This chain links TRBV7-9 with TRBJ1-2; no definite D call. The V and J ends lost 1 base and 4 bases respectively, with 7 bases between them. This CDR3 is built from 13 residues. Looked up from germline, CDR1 is SEHNR and CDR2 is FQNEAQ (reference sequence). CDR3 nucleotide sequence: TGTGCCAGCAGCTTAGGGCGGGTCTATGGCTACACCTTC. Residues: CASSLGRVYGYTF.

This clonotype was seen many times. The chain is built from TRBV5-1 and TRBJ2-5; D is perhaps TRBD2 (6 bases). Germline CDR1 reads SGHRS; CDR2 reads YFSETQ. The CDR3 is 15 amino acids. Between the trimmed V and J ends, which lost 4 bases and 5 bases, there was a span of 18 bases. The CDR3 DNA follows: TGCGCCAGCAGCGCTTCTAGCGCCCTACGGGAGACCCAGTACTTC. Protein sequence: CASSASSALRETQYF.

In this sample, this clonotype turned up many times. J is TRBJ1-2 and V is TRBV6-5, with TRBD1 matching over 11 bases. The trim removed 2 bases at V and 4 bases at J, leaving 3 bases unmatched. The CDR3 spans 15 residues. Germline CDR1 MNHEY, CDR2 SVGAGI. CDR3 amino acids: CASSYGTGGAYGYTF. As DNA, the CDR3 is TGTGCCAGCAGTTACGGGACAGGGGGAGCCTATGGCTACACCTTC.

There are many counts of this clonotype. The chain recombines TRBV29-1 with TRBJ2-2, with a weak D call TRBD2 (7 bases). The V end lost 5 bases, the J end lost 4 bases, and 11 bases lay between the germline ends. The CDR3 consists of 13 residues. Per the germline V gene, CDR1 is SQVTM and CDR2 is ANQGSEA. The CDR3 sequence: CSVRGGGTGELFF. CDR3 in DNA: TGCAGCGTTCGAGGGGGGGGCACCGGGGAGCTGTTTTTT.

The CDR3 here is CASSFSGGFITDTQYF. The CDR3 region has the DNA TGTGCCAGCAGCTTTAGCGGGGGCTTCATCACAGATACGCAGTATTTT. The rearrangement joins TRBV7-2 to TRBJ2-3, with TRBD2 matching over 9 bases. The V segment lost 3 bases and the J segment 2 bases; nucleotides outside the gene matches: 6. The germline CDR1 and CDR2 sequences are SGHTA and FQGNSA. The CDR3 is 16 amino acids.

The rearrangement links TRBV7-9 to TRBJ2-7; TRBD2 is a possible D gene (5 bases). CDR1 and CDR2 (germline): SEHNR, FQNEAQ (reference sequence). The CDR3 extends over 13 amino acids. Trimming removed 0 bases from V and 4 bases from J, with 7 bases in between. CDR3 bases: TGTGCCAGCAGCTTAGCACGGGGATACGAGCAGTACGTC. Protein: CASSLARGYEQYV.

This clonotype showed up many times. This chain joins TRBV5-1 and TRBJ2-5; D possibly corresponds to TRBD2 (7 bases). CDR3 length: 14 amino acids. Trimming took 4 bases from V and 1 from J, leaving 11 bases between them. The V gene's germline CDR1 is SGHRS and CDR2 YFSETQ. This chain's CDR3 is CASSGGGSQETQYF. In DNA form, the CDR3 reads TGCGCCAGCAGCGGCGGGGGCAGCCAAGAGACCCAGTACTTC.

This clonotype occurred many times. The chain employs TRBV11-3 and TRBJ2-1; the match to TRBD2 covers 9 bases. The CDR3 runs 19 residues. Per germline, CDR1 SGHNT and CDR2 YENEEA. J was trimmed by 3 bases and V by 1 base; bases with no gene match: 13. This CDR3 is CASSLGFAASGVLYNEQFF. The CDR3 DNA is TGTGCCAGCAGCTTAGGGTTCGCGGCTAGCGGGGTCCTCTACAATGAGCAGTTCTTC.

This clonotype was detected a few times. V and J are TRBV5-1 and TRBJ1-2; 9 bases line up with TRBD1. The CDR3 is 14 amino acids. Germline values: CDR1 SGHRS, CDR2 YFSETQ. V trimming: 4 bases; J trimming: 8 bases; junction bases outside the gene matches: 9. The chain's CDR3 is CASSPGQGSNGYTF. The CDR3 DNA follows: TGCGCCAGCAGCCCGGGACAGGGAAGCAACGGCTACACCTTC.

This clonotype has a count of ten or more. The V gene is TRBV7-9, the J gene TRBJ2-1; weak D call: TRBD1 (6 bases). The germline V gene has CDR1 SEHNR and CDR2 FQNEAQ (reference sequence). This CDR3 is built from 13 residues. V lost 2 bases and J 8 bases, leaving 10 bases between the germline ends. The CDR3: CASSLSGADEQFF. The CDR3 nucleotides are TGTGCCAGCAGCTTATCAGGGGCCGATGAGCAGTTCTTC. The complete variable domain, with remaining parts taken from reference TRBV7-9 and TRBJ2-1, reads DTGVSQNPRHKITKRGQNVTFRCDPISEHNRLYWYRQTLGQGPEFLTYFQNEAQLEKSRLLSDRFSAERPKGSFSTLEIQRTEQGDSAMYLCASSLSGADEQFFGPGTRLTVL.

The table lists this clonotype with many counts. The rearrangement links TRBV5-1 to TRBJ1-1; TRBD1 might be the D (6 bases). CDR1 and CDR2 from the germline V gene are SGHRS and YFSETQ. The CDR3 covers 16 residues. Trimming shortened V by 0 bases and J by 4 bases, and 16 bases separated the two germline ends. CDR3 nucleotide sequence: TGCGCCAGCAGCTTGGCTCAGGGGTTCCGGGGCACTGAAGCTTTCTTT. It translates to CASSLAQGFRGTEAFF. Complete variable domain (other parts from reference TRBV5-1 and TRBJ1-1): KAGVTQTPRYLIKTRGQQVTLSCSPISGHRSVSWYQQTPGQGLQFLFEYFSETQRNKGNFPGRFSGRQFSNSRSEMNVSTLELGDSALYLCASSLAQGFRGTEAFFGQGTRLTVV.

This chain links TRBV20-1 with TRBJ2-2; either TRBD1 or TRBD2 may fit D (6 bases each). Trimming pared 3 bases from V and 3 bases from J, leaving 20 bases between. The V gene's germline CDR1 is DFQATT and CDR2 SNEGSKA (reference sequence). CDR3 size: 17 residues. CDR3 DNA sequence: TGCAGTGCTAGGTCCCTTAAAGGGGGGCCGGACACCGGGGAGCTGTTTTTT. This sequence encodes CSARSLKGGPDTGELFF.

This clonotype was seen at least ten times. In DNA form, the CDR3 reads TGCGCCAGCAGCTTGGAACGCCACACAGATACGCAGTATTTT. Translated: CASSLERHTDTQYF. The J gene is TRBJ2-3, the V gene TRBV5-1; D unresolved. The CDR3 length is 14 residues. The germline gives CDR1 SGHRS, CDR2 YFSETQ. Trimming removed 0 bases at V and 2 bases at J, with 7 bases between.

This clonotype was seen many times. The genes are TRBV29-1 and TRBJ2-3, with D perhaps TRBD2 (7 bases). This CDR3 spans 11 amino acids. Germline values: CDR1 SQVTM, CDR2 ANQGSEA. The CDR3 DNA is TGCAACTTCGGGGGGCCGGATACGCAGTATTTT. Amino acid sequence: CNFGGPDTQYF.

This clonotype was picked up many times. This rearrangement joins TRBV4-3 to TRBJ1-2, with D perhaps matching TRBD1 (6 bases). The V and J ends lost 0 bases and 7 bases respectively, with 18 bases between them. The CDR3 loop spans 16 amino acids. Germline V gene lookup returns CDR1 LGHNA and CDR2 YSLEER. The CDR3 loop is CASSQEVARGTGGYTF. CDR3 nucleotide sequence: TGCGCCAGCAGCCAAGAGGTAGCCAGGGGAACGGGTGGCTACACCTTC.